A selection of T cell receptor beta chains follows, all from one sample in a study of blood T cell repertoires in COVID-19. Clones were sequenced by immunoSEQ multiplex PCR, and TCRdb holds only the in-frame ones, with some missing. The sample yields roughly 120,000 clones, under 95% seen once. The sample comprised peripheral blood. The receptors originated from a man in his fifties or sixties with active COVID-19. CDR3s include the opening cysteine and the closing phenylalanine or tryptophan. A D gene is named only where the DNA matches it firmly. The size entry is marked missing in some rows and otherwise reads once, few, many or a size class.

TRBJ2-5,TRBD2,TRBV19,NA,TGTGCCAGTATGAGCGGGCTAGCGGGGGGTGGCTACGAGACCCAGTACTTC,CASMSGLAGGGYETQYF
TRBJ2-1,TRBD1,TRBV6-2/TRBV6-3,once,TGTGCCAGCAGTTACTCGAAAGGGGACAGGCCCTTCGTTAATCGGGATGAGCAGTTCTTC,CASSYSKGDRPFVNRDEQFF
TRBJ2-2,TRBD2,TRBV5-5,once,TGTGCCAGCAGCTTCCGGGAGGGCGTTAACACCGGGGAGCTGTTTTTT,CASSFREGVNTGELFF
TRBJ2-1,NA,TRBV25-1,NA,TGTGCCAGCAGTGACCTAGGCAGACTGTACAATGAGCAGTTCTTC,CASSDLGRLYNEQFF
TRBJ2-1,NA,TRBV5-6,NA,TGTGCCAGCAGCTTCTCGACGGGGGAGCAGTTCTTC,CASSFSTGEQFF
TRBJ2-1,TRBD1,TRBV7-8,NA,TGTGCCAGCAGCTTCCGGGACAGTTCCTACAATGAGCAGTTCTTC,CASSFRDSSYNEQFF
TRBJ1-6,NA,TRBV11-2,NA,TGTGCCAGCAGCTTAGCGACAGCCCCCTATAATTCACCCCTCCACTTT,CASSLATAPYNSPLHF
TRBJ1-3,NA,TRBV28,NA,TGTGCCAGCAGTTTGGGGGGGGCGCGGGGAAACACCATATATTTT,CASSLGGARGNTIYF
TRBJ1-6,TRBD1,TRBV2,NA,TGTGCCAGCAGTGGGCAGGGGGCGAGTCAAGGCTCACCCCTCCACTTT,CASSGQGASQGSPLHF
TRBJ2-1,TRBD2,TRBV6-1,NA,TGTGCCAGCAGTGAATCCGGACTAGCGGGAGTTAAGTACAATGAGCAGTTCTTC,CASSESGLAGVKYNEQFF
TRBJ1-1,TRBD1,TRBV11-2,once,TGTGCCAGCAGCTTAATGGGACAGGGGTTGAACACTGAAGCTTTCTTT,CASSLMGQGLNTEAFF
TRBJ1-5,NA,TRBV27,NA,TGTGCCAGCAGTCCAACCCAGGGTAGCAATCAGCCCCAGCATTTT,CASSPTQGSNQPQHF
TRBJ2-1,TRBD1,TRBV7-8,NA,TGTGCCAGCAGCTTAACGGGGGACAGGGGAAAGGGGGATGAGCAGTTCTTC,CASSLTGDRGKGDEQFF
TRBJ1-2,TRBD1,TRBV10-3,NA,TGTGCCATCAGTGGGGACAGGTCTTATGGCTACACCTTC,CAISGDRSYGYTF
TRBJ2-1,NA,TRBV4-1,NA,TGCGCCAGCAGCCAAGGCCCCGGGAGAACCTACAATGAGCAGTTCTTC,CASSQGPGRTYNEQFF
TRBJ2-7,NA,TRBV12-5,NA,TGTGCTAGTGGAGGGGCAGGGGCTTACGAGCAGTACTTC,CASGGAGAYEQYF
TRBJ2-1,NA,TRBV24-1,NA,TGTGCCACCAGTGATTCGTGGGGAGGAACCTACAATGAGCAGTTCTTC,CATSDSWGGTYNEQFF
TRBJ1-2,NA,TRBV4-1,NA,TGCGCCAGCAGCCACATTCTAGTGGCTGGCTACACCTTC,CASSHILVAGYTF
TRBJ2-1,TRBD1,TRBV7-9,NA,TGTGCCAGCAGCCCCTTTACGGGACAGGGGGACTATGAGCAGTTCTTC,CASSPFTGQGDYEQFF
TRBJ1-4,NA,TRBV18,NA,TGTGCCAGCTCACTTCTAGGCGGGGATGAAAAACTGTTTTTT,CASSLLGGDEKLFF
TRBJ2-5,NA,TRBV5-8,NA,TGTGCCAGCAGCACCGCCTGGGGAGGGGGAGAGACCCAGTACTTC,CASSTAWGGGETQYF
TRBJ2-2,NA,TRBV6-5,NA,TGTGCCAGCAGTTACTCGCGGATCGGGGAGCTGTTTTTT,CASSYSRIGELFF
TRBJ2-3,TRBD2,TRBV5-1,NA,TGCGCCAGCAGCCGGACTAGCGATTTCACAGATACGCAGTATTTT,CASSRTSDFTDTQYF
TRBJ2-1,NA,TRBV13,few,TGTGCCAGCACCCATTCCCTAGCCAATGAGCAGTTCTTC,CASTHSLANEQFF
TRBJ2-2,TRBD1,TRBV24-1,NA,TGTGCCACCAGTGATTCTGGACAGGTTGGCACCGGGGAGCTGTTTTTT,CATSDSGQVGTGELFF
TRBJ2-2,TRBD1,TRBV7-7,once,TGTGCCAGCAGCTTAGTTGGGGGACAGGGGTCGGCCGGGGAGCTGTTTTTT,CASSLVGGQGSAGELFF
TRBJ2-5,NA,TRBV6-1,NA,TGTGCCAGCAGTGACCTCAACCATCGGGGGGAGACCCAGTACTTC,CASSDLNHRGETQYF
TRBJ2-7,NA,TRBV29-1,NA,TGCAGCGTCTCCAGGGGTCCCTCCTACGAGCAGTACTTC,CSVSRGPSYEQYF
TRBJ2-1,NA,TRBV6-2/TRBV6-3,few,TGTGCCAGCAGTCCCCGCGGAGGGTCCTCCTACAATGAGCAGTTCTTC,CASSPRGGSSYNEQFF
TRBJ2-1,NA,TRBV5-1,NA,TGCGCCAGCAGCTTTGAGGGACTCAACAATGAGCAGTTCTTC,CASSFEGLNNEQFF